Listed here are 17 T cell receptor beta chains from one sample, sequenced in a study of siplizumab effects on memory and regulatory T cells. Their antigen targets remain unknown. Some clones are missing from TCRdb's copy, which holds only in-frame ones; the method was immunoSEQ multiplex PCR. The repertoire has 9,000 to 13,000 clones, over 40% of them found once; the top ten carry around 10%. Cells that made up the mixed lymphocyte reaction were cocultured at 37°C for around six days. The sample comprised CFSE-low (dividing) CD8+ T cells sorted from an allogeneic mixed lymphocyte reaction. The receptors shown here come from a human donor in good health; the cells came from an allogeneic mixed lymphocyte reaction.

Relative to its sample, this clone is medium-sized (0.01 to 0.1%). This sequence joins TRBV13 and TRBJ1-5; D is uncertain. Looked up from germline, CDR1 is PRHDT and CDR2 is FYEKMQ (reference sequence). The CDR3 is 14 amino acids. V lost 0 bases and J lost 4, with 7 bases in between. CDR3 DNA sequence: TGTGCCAGCAGCTTAGGCAGAGGAAATCAGCCCCAGCATTTT. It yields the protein CASSLGRGNQPQHF.

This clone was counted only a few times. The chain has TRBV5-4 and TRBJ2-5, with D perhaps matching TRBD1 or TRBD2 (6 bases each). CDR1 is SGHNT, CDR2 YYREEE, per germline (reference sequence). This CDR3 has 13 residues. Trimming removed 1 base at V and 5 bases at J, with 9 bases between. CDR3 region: CASSLLGGETQYF. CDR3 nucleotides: TGTGCCAGCAGCTTGTTGGGGGGCGAGACCCAGTACTTC.

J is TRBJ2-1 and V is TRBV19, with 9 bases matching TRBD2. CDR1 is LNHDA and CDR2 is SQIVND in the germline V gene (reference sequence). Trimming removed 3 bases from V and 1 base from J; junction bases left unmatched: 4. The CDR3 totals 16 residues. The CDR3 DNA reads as TGTGCCAGTAGTATCAGTAGCGGGGGATCCTACAATGAGCAGTTCTTC. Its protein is CASSISSGGSYNEQFF.

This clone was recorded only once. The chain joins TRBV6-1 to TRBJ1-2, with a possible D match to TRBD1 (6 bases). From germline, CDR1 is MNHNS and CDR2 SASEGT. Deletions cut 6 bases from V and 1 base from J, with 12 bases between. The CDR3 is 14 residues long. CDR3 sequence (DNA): TGTGCCAGCAGCCCGGGACACTTTAACTATGGCTACACCTTC. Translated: CASSPGHFNYGYTF.

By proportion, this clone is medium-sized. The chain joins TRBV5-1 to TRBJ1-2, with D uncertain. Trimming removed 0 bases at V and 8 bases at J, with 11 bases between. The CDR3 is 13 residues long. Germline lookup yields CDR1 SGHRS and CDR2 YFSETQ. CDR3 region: CASSLETGGGYTF. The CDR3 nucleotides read TGCGCCAGCAGCTTGGAAACGGGTGGCGGCTACACCTTC.

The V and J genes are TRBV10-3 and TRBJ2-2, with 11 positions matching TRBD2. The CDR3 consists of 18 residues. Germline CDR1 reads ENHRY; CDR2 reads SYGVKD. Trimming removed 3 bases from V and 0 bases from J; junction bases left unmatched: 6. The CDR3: CAISDVAGGTANTGELFF. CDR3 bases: TGTGCCATCAGTGACGTAGCGGGGGGGACCGCGAACACCGGGGAGCTGTTTTTT.

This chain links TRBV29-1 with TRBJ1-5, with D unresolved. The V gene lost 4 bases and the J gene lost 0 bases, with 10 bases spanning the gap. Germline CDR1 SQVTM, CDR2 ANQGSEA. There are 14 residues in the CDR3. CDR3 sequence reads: CSVVLATSNQPQHF. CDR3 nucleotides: TGCAGCGTTGTACTAGCGACTAGCAATCAGCCCCAGCATTTT.

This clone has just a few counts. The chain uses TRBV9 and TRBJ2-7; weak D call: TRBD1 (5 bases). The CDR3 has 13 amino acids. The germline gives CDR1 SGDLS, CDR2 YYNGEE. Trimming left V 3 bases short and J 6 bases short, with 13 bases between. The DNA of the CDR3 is TGTGCCAGCAGCGCCTTACAGGTCTCCGAGCAGTACTTC. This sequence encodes CASSALQVSEQYF. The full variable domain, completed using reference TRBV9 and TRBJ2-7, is DSGVTQTPKHLITATGQRVTLRCSPRSGDLSVYWYQQSLDQGLQFLIQYYNGEERAKGNILERFSAQQFPDLHSELNLSSLELGDSALYFCASSALQVSEQYFGPGTRLTVT.

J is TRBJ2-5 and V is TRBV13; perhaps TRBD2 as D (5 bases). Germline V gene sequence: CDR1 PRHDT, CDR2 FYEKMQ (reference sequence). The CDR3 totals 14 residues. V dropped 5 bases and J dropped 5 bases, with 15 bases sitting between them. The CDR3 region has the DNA TGTGCCAGCAGCCAGCGGACCGTGCTTGAGACCCAGTACTTC. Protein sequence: CASSQRTVLETQYF.

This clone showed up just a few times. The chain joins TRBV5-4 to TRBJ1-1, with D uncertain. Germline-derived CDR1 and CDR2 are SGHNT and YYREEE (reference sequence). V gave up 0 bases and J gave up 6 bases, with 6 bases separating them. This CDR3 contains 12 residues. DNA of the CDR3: TGTGCCAGCAGCTTGGCCTTAGCTGAAGCTTTCTTT. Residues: CASSLALAEAFF.

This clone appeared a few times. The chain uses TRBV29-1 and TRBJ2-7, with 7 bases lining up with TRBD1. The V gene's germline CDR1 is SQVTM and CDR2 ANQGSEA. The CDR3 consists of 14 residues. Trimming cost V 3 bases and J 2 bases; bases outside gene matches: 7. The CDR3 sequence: CSVELWDSPYEQYF. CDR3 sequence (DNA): TGCAGCGTTGAGCTCTGGGACAGCCCCTACGAGCAGTACTTC.

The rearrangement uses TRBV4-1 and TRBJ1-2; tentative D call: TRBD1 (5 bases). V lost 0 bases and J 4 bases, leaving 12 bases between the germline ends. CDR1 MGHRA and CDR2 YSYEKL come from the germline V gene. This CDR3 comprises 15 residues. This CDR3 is CASSQEPRGIYGYTF. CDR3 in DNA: TGCGCCAGCAGCCAAGAACCTCGGGGGATCTATGGCTACACCTTC.

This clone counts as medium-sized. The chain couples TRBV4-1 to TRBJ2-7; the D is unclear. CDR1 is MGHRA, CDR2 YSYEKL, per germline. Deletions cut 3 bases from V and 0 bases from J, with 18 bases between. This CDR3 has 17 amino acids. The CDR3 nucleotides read TGCGCCAGCAGCCACCTTCACTCGGGCAGTAGCTCCTACGAGCAGTACTTC. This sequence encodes CASSHLHSGSSSYEQYF.

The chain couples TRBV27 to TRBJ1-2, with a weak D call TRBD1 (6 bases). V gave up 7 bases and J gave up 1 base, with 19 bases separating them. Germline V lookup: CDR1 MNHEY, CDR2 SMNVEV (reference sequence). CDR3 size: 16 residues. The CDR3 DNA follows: TGTGCCAGCATCCCCCCGGACAGCTCTCTTAACTATGGCTACACCTTC. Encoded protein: CASIPPDSSLNYGYTF.

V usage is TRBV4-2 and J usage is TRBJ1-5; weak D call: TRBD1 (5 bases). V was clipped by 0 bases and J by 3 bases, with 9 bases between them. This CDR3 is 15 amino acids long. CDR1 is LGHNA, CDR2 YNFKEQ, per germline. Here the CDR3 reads CASSQDEDNNQPQHF. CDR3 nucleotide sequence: TGTGCCAGCAGCCAAGATGAGGACAACAATCAGCCCCAGCATTTT.

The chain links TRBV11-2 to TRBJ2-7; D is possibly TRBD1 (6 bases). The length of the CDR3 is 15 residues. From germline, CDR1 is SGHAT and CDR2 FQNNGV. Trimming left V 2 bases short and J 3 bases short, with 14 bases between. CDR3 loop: CASSLLGGGYYEQYF. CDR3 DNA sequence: TGTGCCAGCAGCTTACTTGGGGGCGGTTACTACGAGCAGTACTTC.

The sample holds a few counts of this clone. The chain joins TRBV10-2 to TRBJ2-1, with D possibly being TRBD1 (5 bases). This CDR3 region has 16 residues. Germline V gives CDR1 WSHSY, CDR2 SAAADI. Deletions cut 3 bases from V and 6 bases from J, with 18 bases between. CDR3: CASSDLNIGHVNEQFF. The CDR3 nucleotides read TGCGCCAGCAGTGATTTGAACATAGGACACGTCAATGAGCAGTTCTTC.